Included here is one T cell receptor (beta chain) sequence, with context. The data derive from a study of blood T cells in healthy people across ages. A sample-barcoded 5' primer and a J-beta primer mix were used in a second PCR of about 7 to 12 cycles. Using its own MiXCR run on the 5' RACE reads, TCRdb lists one record per CDR3 protein. The sample contains about 1,000,000 distinct CDR3 sequences, 40% to 45% of which appear only once. The CDR3 loop spans 13 amino acids. Per germline, CDR1 MGHDK and CDR2 SYGVNS. After removal of 11 bases from V and 7 bases from J, the junction contained 11 bases not matched to a gene.

V gene TRBV25-1 combines with J gene TRBJ2-1; TRBD1 matches at 7 bases. The clonotype comes from a woman aged 60-75 years in good health. Sample: blood. As DNA, the CDR3 is TGTGCCGCCAAGGGGGCCGCGTCAAATGAGCAGTTCTTC. Translation: CAAKGAASNEQFF.